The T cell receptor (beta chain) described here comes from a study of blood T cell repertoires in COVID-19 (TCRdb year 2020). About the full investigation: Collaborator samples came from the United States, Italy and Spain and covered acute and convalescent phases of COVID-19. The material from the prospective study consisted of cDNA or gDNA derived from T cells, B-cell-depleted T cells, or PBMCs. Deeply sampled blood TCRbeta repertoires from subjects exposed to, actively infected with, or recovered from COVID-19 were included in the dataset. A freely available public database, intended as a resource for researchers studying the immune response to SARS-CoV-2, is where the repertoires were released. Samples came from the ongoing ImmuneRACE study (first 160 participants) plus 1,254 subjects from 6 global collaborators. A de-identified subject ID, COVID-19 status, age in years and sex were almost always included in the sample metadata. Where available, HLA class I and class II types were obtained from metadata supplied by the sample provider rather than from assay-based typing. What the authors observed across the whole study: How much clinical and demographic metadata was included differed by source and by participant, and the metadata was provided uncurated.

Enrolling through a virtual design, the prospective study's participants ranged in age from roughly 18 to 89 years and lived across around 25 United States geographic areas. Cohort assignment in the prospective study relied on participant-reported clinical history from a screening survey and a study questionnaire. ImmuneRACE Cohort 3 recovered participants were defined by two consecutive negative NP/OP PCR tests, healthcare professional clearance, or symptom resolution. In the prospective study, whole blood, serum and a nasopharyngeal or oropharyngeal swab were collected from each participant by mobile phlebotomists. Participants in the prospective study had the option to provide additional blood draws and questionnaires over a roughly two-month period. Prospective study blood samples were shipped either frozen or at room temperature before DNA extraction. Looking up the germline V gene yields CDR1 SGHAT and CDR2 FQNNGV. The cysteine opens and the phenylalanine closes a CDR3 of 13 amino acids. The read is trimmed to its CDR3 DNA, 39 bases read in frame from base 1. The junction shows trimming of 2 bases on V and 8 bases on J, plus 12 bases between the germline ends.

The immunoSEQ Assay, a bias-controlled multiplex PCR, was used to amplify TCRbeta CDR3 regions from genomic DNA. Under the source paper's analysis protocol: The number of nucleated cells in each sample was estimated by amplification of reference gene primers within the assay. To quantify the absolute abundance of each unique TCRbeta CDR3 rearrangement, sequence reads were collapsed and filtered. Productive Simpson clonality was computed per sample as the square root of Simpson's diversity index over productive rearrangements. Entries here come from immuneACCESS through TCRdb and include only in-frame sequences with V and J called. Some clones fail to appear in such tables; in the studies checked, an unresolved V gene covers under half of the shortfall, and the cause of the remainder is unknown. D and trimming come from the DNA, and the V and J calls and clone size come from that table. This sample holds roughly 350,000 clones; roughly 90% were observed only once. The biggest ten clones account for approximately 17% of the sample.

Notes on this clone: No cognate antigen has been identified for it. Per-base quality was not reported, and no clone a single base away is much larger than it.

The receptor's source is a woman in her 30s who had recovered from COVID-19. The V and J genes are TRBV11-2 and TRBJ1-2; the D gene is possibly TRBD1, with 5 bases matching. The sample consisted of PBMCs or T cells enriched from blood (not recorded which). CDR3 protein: CASSLQAGEGYTF. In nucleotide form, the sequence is TGTGCCAGCAGCTTACAAGCGGGGGAGGGCTACACCTTC.